Listed below are T cell receptor beta chains from one sample, sequenced in a study of T cells in Graves' hyperthyroidism and ophthalmopathy. TCRdb processed the multiplex PCR reads anew with MiXCR; each CDR3 protein has one entry. The sample shows hundreds of thousands of distinct CDR3 sequences, approximately 15% of them seen only once. Sequencing was carried out using blood. Receptors originate from a man between 18 and 35 years old with Graves' ophthalmopathy. The CDR3 runs from the conserved cysteine through the conserved F or W. Fields, in order: J gene, V gene, D gene, CDR3 length, clone size, CDR3 DNA, CDR3 protein. The D gene is left open where the match is weak. Some rows have no size entry. The others give once, few or many, or a class for an expanded clone.

TRBJ2-3 | TRBV7-6 | - | 16 | many | TGTGCCAGCAGCTTCGCCCGGGACCCCGGGACAGATACGCAGTATTTT | CASSFARDPGTDTQYF
TRBJ2-2 | TRBV13 | TRBD1 | 13 | many | TGTGCCAGTCAGACAGGGACAACCGGGGAGCTGTTTTTT | CASQTGTTGELFF
TRBJ2-1 | TRBV5-8 | TRBD1 | 15 | - | TGTGCCAGCAGCTCAGGGGGCGCCTCCTACAATGAGCAGTTCTTC | CASSSGGASYNEQFF
TRBJ2-5 | TRBV5-1 | - | 17 | - | TGCGCCAGCAGCTTGGCGAATTCGGGGGGCCGTGCAGAGACCCAGTACTTC | CASSLANSGGRAETQYF
TRBJ2-2 | TRBV6-1 | - | 13 | few | TGTGCCAGCAGTGTAGAGGGCTCCGGGGAGCTGTTTTTT | CASSVEGSGELFF
TRBJ1-5 | TRBV12-3/TRBV12-4 | TRBD1 | 14 | many | TGTGCCAGCAGTCCAACAACAGGGGAACAGCCCCAGCATTTT | CASSPTTGEQPQHF
TRBJ2-1 | TRBV12-5 | - | 15 | many | TGTGCTAGTGGTTTGATCGGGACTCGCAACGGTGAGCAGTTCTTC | CASGLIGTRNGEQFF
TRBJ2-1 | TRBV5-1 | - | 14 | - | TGCGCCGGCAGCGGGGACAGTCAGGTCGCTGAGCAGTTCTTC | CAGSGDSQVAEQFF
TRBJ1-1 | TRBV6-4 | - | 13 | few | TGTGCCAGCAGGGGGACACCGAACACTGAAGCTTTCTTT | CASRGTPNTEAFF
TRBJ2-1 | TRBV11-1 | TRBD2 | 15 | many | TGTGCCAGCAGCCATAGCGGGGCCAGGAACAATGAGCAGTTCTTC | CASSHSGARNNEQFF
TRBJ2-5 | TRBV12-3/TRBV12-4 | TRBD2 | 15 | many | TGTGCCAGCAGTGGGGCCCCGGGAGGGATAGAGACCCAGTACTTC | CASSGAPGGIETQYF
TRBJ2-7 | TRBV7-2 | - | 13 | few | TGTGCCACCAAGACACCCCTCTCCTACGAGCAGTACTTC | CATKTPLSYEQYF
TRBJ2-7 | TRBV27 | TRBD2 | 14 | many | TGTGCCAGCAGGGTAGCGGGAGGCGGCTACGAGCAGTACTTC | CASRVAGGGYEQYF
TRBJ1-1 | TRBV4-1 | - | 16 | many | TGCGCCAGCAGCCATGGCAGGGCTCGGGCGAACACTGAAGCTTTCTTT | CASSHGRARANTEAFF
TRBJ1-2 | TRBV10-3 | - | 12 | - | TGTGCCATCATGGAGGGGTATTGGGGCTACACCTTC | CAIMEGYWGYTF
TRBJ1-6 | TRBV27 | TRBD1 | 14 | many | TGTGCCAGCAATATACAGGGGAACAATTCACCCCTCCACTTT | CASNIQGNNSPLHF
TRBJ2-5 | TRBV10-3 | - | 13 | many | TGTGCCACGGCCCCCCAGGCGTTAGAGACCCAGTACTTC | CATAPQALETQYF
TRBJ2-7 | TRBV6-1 | - | 15 | - | TGTGCCAGCACTTCCGAGACAACATTTTCCTACGAGCAGTACTTC | CASTSETTFSYEQYF
TRBJ1-3 | TRBV2 | TRBD1 | 11 | - | TGTGCCAGCAGCTCACAGGGGTCCATATATTTT | CASSSQGSIYF
TRBJ2-7 | TRBV14 | - | 17 | - | TGTGCCAGCAGCCAAGATCACGGGCTAGCTGGCTCCTACGAGCAGTACTTC | CASSQDHGLAGSYEQYF
TRBJ2-2 | TRBV20-1 | - | 13 | - | TGCAGTGCTACGGACCCGAACACCGGGGGGCTGTTTTTT | CSATDPNTGGLFF
TRBJ2-3 | TRBV19 | - | 14 | few | TGTGCCAGTAGTATAGTTGCTAGCACAGATACGCAGTATTTT | CASSIVASTDTQYF
TRBJ2-5 | TRBV4-2 | TRBD2 | 16 | - | TGTGCCAGCAGCCAAGTCGTGGCGGGGGGCGGAGAGACCCAGTACTTC | CASSQVVAGGGETQYF
TRBJ1-2 | TRBV5-5 | - | 18 | many | TGTGCCAGCAGCTTGGTTATAGTTGGAGATCCTAAGCGTTATGGCTACACCTTC | CASSLVIVGDPKRYGYTF
TRBJ2-7 | TRBV7-9 | - | 13 | many | TGTGCCAGCAGCTTAATTGGGGCCTACGAGCAGTACTTC | CASSLIGAYEQYF
TRBJ2-5 | TRBV19 | - | 13 | once | TGTGCCAGTAGTATAATAGGATTCGAGACCCAGTACTTC | CASSIIGFETQYF
TRBJ2-7 | TRBV6-1 | TRBD1 | 13 | - | TGTGCCGTTCGACAGGGGGGGGCCTACGAGCAGTACTTC | CAVRQGGAYEQYF
TRBJ2-7 | TRBV19 | - | 15 | - | TGTGCCAGTAGTATTCGGTCTGACGGCTGGGCCGAGCAGTACTTC | CASSIRSDGWAEQYF
TRBJ2-6 | TRBV7-9 | TRBD1 | 17 | many | TGTGCCAGCAGCACGGGACAGGGACTCTCTGGGGCCAACGTCCTGACTTTC | CASSTGQGLSGANVLTF